The 31 T cell receptor beta chains listed next were all sequenced from one sample in a study of cytomegalovirus exposure and HLA in healthy donors. 60 Vbeta and 13 Jbeta primers were used in PCR. The method was immunoSEQ multiplex PCR; TCRdb's version includes in-frame clones alone and lacks a portion of them. The sample contains some 200,000 clones, roughly 87% of which appear only once. Sequencing input: PBMCs. These receptor sequences come from a girl under two years old in good health and CMV-seronegative.

The J gene is TRBJ2-5, the V gene TRBV18, with D maybe TRBD2 (6 bases). Deletions cut 3 bases from V and 0 bases from J, with 14 bases between. The CDR3 is 16 residues long. Germline CDR1 is KGHSH and CDR2 is LQKENI. This CDR3 is CASSPLRLDYQETQYF. The CDR3, as DNA: TGTGCCAGCTCACCCCTACGACTAGACTACCAAGAGACCCAGTACTTC.

The V gene is TRBV10-3, the J gene TRBJ1-3; TRBD1 agrees at 9 bases. CDR3 length: 15 amino acids. Germline-derived CDR1 and CDR2 are ENHRY and SYGVKD. V gave up 4 bases and J gave up 2 bases; unmatched junction bases: 3. This chain's CDR3 is CAISAGQGPGNTIYF. The CDR3 region has the DNA TGTGCCATCAGTGCAGGACAGGGGCCTGGAAACACCATATATTTT.

The chain combines TRBV6-6 with TRBJ2-5; unclear D gene. The germline gives CDR1 MNHNY, CDR2 SVGAGI (reference sequence). This CDR3 is built from 14 residues. Trimming took off 0 bases at V and 4 bases at J, with 9 bases between the two ends. CDR3 region: CASSYSVSGETQYF. CDR3 nucleotide sequence: TGTGCCAGCAGTTACTCGGTTTCAGGAGAGACCCAGTACTTC.

The V gene is TRBV7-3, the J gene TRBJ2-1, with TRBD2 matching 9 bases. The CDR3 is made up of 16 amino acids. Germline CDR1 reads SGHTA; CDR2 reads FQGTGA. V dropped 5 bases and J dropped 3; count of bases not matched to a gene: 8. Here the CDR3 reads CASSPQGLAIYNEQFF. CDR3 DNA sequence: TGTGCCAGCAGCCCACAGGGACTAGCTATCTACAATGAGCAGTTCTTC.

This chain uses TRBV6-5 with TRBJ1-1; D is undetermined. This CDR3 region has 13 residues. The V gene's germline CDR1 is MNHEY and CDR2 SVGAGI. The ends were cut back, 2 bases at V and 1 base at J, with 5 bases in the middle. The CDR3, as DNA: TGTGCCAGCAGTTACAGCACGAACACTGAAGCTTTCTTT. Translating gives CASSYSTNTEAFF.

The rearrangement links TRBV27 to TRBJ2-7, with D possibly matching TRBD2 (5 bases). The CDR3 runs 16 residues. The V and J ends lost 2 bases and 2 bases respectively, with 16 bases between them. Germline-derived CDR1 and CDR2 are MNHEY and SMNVEV (reference sequence). DNA of the CDR3: TGTGCCAGCAGTTTAACCCCGGGGTACCAACCCTACGAGCAGTACTTC. Translated: CASSLTPGYQPYEQYF.

V gene TRBV5-4 combines with J gene TRBJ2-7; 8 bases line up with TRBD1. CDR3 length: 15 residues. Germline values: CDR1 SGHNT, CDR2 YYREEE (reference sequence). Trimming cost V 4 bases and J 1 base; bases outside gene matches: 7. CDR3 sequence reads: CASSTRDRSSYEQYF. The DNA for the CDR3 is TGTGCCAGCAGCACCCGGGACAGGTCTTCCTACGAGCAGTACTTC.

Comments on this clone: The same CDR3 is also encoded by other DNA sequences in this sample. This rearrangement joins TRBV2 to TRBJ2-7; D is perhaps TRBD1 (6 bases). This CDR3 has 12 amino acids. Germline loops: CDR1 SNHLY, CDR2 FYNNEI. The germline V and J ends were trimmed by 4 bases and 3 bases, with 7 bases remaining between them. The CDR3 is CASSGGGYEQYF. The CDR3 nucleotides are TGTGCCAGCAGTGGAGGGGGCTACGAGCAGTACTTC.

The rearrangement joins TRBV10-3 to TRBJ2-3; D not certain. The CDR3 covers 11 residues. Germline CDR1 is ENHRY and CDR2 is SYGVKD. V dropped 3 bases and J dropped 5 bases, with 3 bases sitting between them. The CDR3 loop reads CAISELDTQYF. CDR3 DNA sequence: TGTGCCATCAGTGAACTAGATACGCAGTATTTT.

This chain joins TRBV5-1 and TRBJ1-1; 7 bases are shared with TRBD1. This CDR3 is built from 14 residues. In germline, CDR1 is SGHRS, CDR2 YFSETQ. The trim removed 3 bases at V and 1 base at J, leaving 3 bases unmatched. CDR3 loop: CASSYRGGNTEAFF. The DNA of the CDR3 is TGCGCCAGCAGCTACAGGGGTGGGAACACTGAAGCTTTCTTT. The whole variable domain, remainder taken from reference TRBV5-1 and TRBJ1-1, is KAGVTQTPRYLIKTRGQQVTLSCSPISGHRSVSWYQQTPGQGLQFLFEYFSETQRNKGNFPGRFSGRQFSNSRSEMNVSTLELGDSALYLCASSYRGGNTEAFFGQGTRLTVV.

The V call is TRBV5-1, the J call TRBJ1-4; 9 bases are shared with TRBD1. The CDR3 has 17 amino acids. In germline, CDR1 is SGHRS, CDR2 YFSETQ. V lost 4 bases and J lost 6; bases outside the gene matches: 13. In nucleotides, the CDR3 is TGCGCCAGCAGCCCGGGCAGGACAGGGGCTGGGTATGAAAAACTGTTTTTT. Amino acid sequence: CASSPGRTGAGYEKLFF.

This clone showed up just a few times. The chain carries TRBV28 and TRBJ1-4; D possibly corresponds to TRBD1 (6 bases). The CDR3 totals 16 residues. With 1 base removed from V and 5 bases from J, the gap between germline ends came to 14 bases. The germline gives CDR1 MDHEN, CDR2 SYDVKM. DNA for the CDR3: TGTGCCAGCAGTTTATCTTCGCCAGGGGCGAATGAAAAACTGTTTTTT. This gives the protein CASSLSSPGANEKLFF.

The chain has TRBV9 and TRBJ1-3; D possibly corresponds to TRBD1 (5 bases). Trimming removed 2 bases at V and 1 base at J, with 13 bases between. The CDR3 covers 16 residues. In germline, CDR1 is SGDLS, CDR2 YYNGEE. Written as DNA, the CDR3 is TGTGCCAGCAGCGTCTCCGGTTCAGGGTCTGGAAACACCATATATTTT. It is translated as CASSVSGSGSGNTIYF. The variable domain in full, completed from reference TRBV9 and TRBJ1-3, reads DSGVTQTPKHLITATGQRVTLRCSPRSGDLSVYWYQQSLDQGLQFLIQYYNGEERAKGNILERFSAQQFPDLHSELNLSSLELGDSALYFCASSVSGSGSGNTIYFGEGSWLTVV.

The chain recombines TRBV20-1 with TRBJ2-4; D is unclear. The CDR3 loop spans 11 amino acids. Trimming left V 0 bases short and J 9 bases short, with 6 bases between. Looked up from germline, CDR1 is DFQATT and CDR2 is SNEGSKA (reference sequence). The CDR3 DNA sequence: TGCAGTGCTAGAGATTCCGTCATTCAGTACTTC. As protein: CSARDSVIQYF.

The rearrangement uses TRBV5-1 and TRBJ1-2, with D unresolved. This CDR3 is built from 14 residues. V dropped 1 base and J dropped 0 bases, with 7 bases sitting between them. Germline values: CDR1 SGHRS, CDR2 YFSETQ. CDR3 loop: CASSLNPANYGYTF. CDR3 in DNA: TGCGCCAGCAGCTTGAATCCAGCTAACTATGGCTACACCTTC.

CDR3 residues: CASSRTGPAGGTVSYEQYF. CDR3 nucleotides: TGTGCCAGCAGTCGCACTGGACCAGCGGGAGGGACTGTCTCCTACGAGCAGTACTTC. The J gene is TRBJ2-7, the V gene TRBV2; TRBD2 matches 10 bases. The CDR3 length is 19 residues. Trimming at V came to 5 bases and at J to 0 bases, leaving 16 bases not matched to a gene. The germline CDR1 and CDR2 sequences are SNHLY and FYNNEI. Full variable domain (rest looked up from reference TRBV2 and TRBJ2-7): EPEVTQTPSHQVTQMGQEVILRCVPISNHLYFYWYRQILGQKVEFLVSFYNNEISEKSEIFDDQFSVERPDGSNFTLKIRSTKLEDSAMYFCASSRTGPAGGTVSYEQYFGPGTRLTVT.

The rearrangement uses TRBV15 and TRBJ1-2, with unresolved D. CDR1 and CDR2 (germline): LNHNV, YYDKDF (reference sequence). The CDR3 runs 13 residues. Deletions cut 1 base from V and 9 bases from J, with 12 bases between. The CDR3 nucleotides read TGTGCCACCAGCAGAGCCCCTATTGCTCGCTACACCTTC. Residues: CATSRAPIARYTF.

The V call is TRBV11-2, the J call TRBJ2-7; D may be TRBD2 (6 bases). CDR1 and CDR2 (germline): SGHAT, FQNNGV. V lost 3 bases, J lost 1 base, and 10 bases lay in between. The CDR3 length is 14 residues. The CDR3 DNA reads as TGTGCCAGCAGCTTCGGTAGCGGATCCTACGAGCAGTACTTC. As protein: CASSFGSGSYEQYF. Variable domain in full (rest from reference TRBV11-2 and TRBJ2-7): EAGVAQSPRYKIIEKRQSVAFWCNPISGHATLYWYQQILGQGPKLLIQFQNNGVVDDSQLPKDRFSAERLKGVDSTLKIQPAKLEDSAVYLCASSFGSGSYEQYFGPGTRLTVT.

J is TRBJ2-7 and V is TRBV14; D might be TRBD1 (5 bases). Germline V gene sequence: CDR1 SGHDN, CDR2 FVKESK. The CDR3 covers 15 residues. V gave up 4 bases and J gave up 3 bases, with 16 bases separating them. DNA of the CDR3: TGTGCCAGCAGCCTCCAGGGTTTAGGCTTCTACGAGCAGTACTTC. As protein: CASSLQGLGFYEQYF.

CDR3 in amino acids: CASSLDGRGSYNEQFF. In nucleotides, the CDR3 is TGCGCCAGCAGCTTGGACGGGAGGGGGTCCTACAATGAGCAGTTCTTC. The V gene is TRBV5-1, the J gene TRBJ2-1, with TRBD2 matching over 8 bases. This CDR3 region has 16 residues. Germline trimming cut 0 bases from V and 1 base from J; bases unmatched to any gene: 3. Germline V gene lookup returns CDR1 SGHRS and CDR2 YFSETQ.

This clone was recorded once. The chain links TRBV5-1 to TRBJ2-2; 8 bases are a match to TRBD1. V lost 4 bases, J lost 0 bases, and 5 bases stayed unmatched. Germline values: CDR1 SGHRS, CDR2 YFSETQ. The CDR3 sequence is 16 residues long. The CDR3 region is CASSGSGGPNTGELFF. The CDR3 nucleotides read TGCGCCAGCAGCGGGTCAGGGGGCCCGAACACCGGGGAGCTGTTTTTT.

The chain uses TRBV9 and TRBJ1-2; 10 bases match TRBD1. The CDR3 contains 15 residues. Germline V gene lookup returns CDR1 SGDLS and CDR2 YYNGEE. With 1 base clipped from V and 7 bases from J, the junction kept 7 bases outside the gene matches. The CDR3: CASSVLGDRGGGYTF. CDR3 sequence (DNA): TGTGCCAGCAGCGTATTGGGGGACAGGGGTGGTGGCTACACCTTC.

This clone showed up just a few times. V is TRBV6-5 and J is TRBJ2-5, with a tentative D call TRBD1 (6 bases). V was shortened by 5 bases and J by 1 base, with 14 bases between the two germline ends. The CDR3 covers 15 residues. From germline, CDR1 is MNHEY and CDR2 SVGAGI. This CDR3 reads CASSGGLPPQETQYF. CDR3 bases: TGTGCCAGCAGTGGGGGCCTACCCCCCCAAGAGACCCAGTACTTC.

This chain links TRBV18 with TRBJ1-1, with 10 bases aligning to TRBD1. The CDR3 spans 15 residues. V shed 3 bases, J shed 3 bases, and the junction held 4 bases outside the gene matches. Germline assignment: CDR1 KGHSH and CDR2 LQKENI. The chain's CDR3 is CASSPPGTGDTEAFF. The CDR3 nucleotides are TGTGCCAGCTCACCCCCAGGGACAGGGGACACTGAAGCTTTCTTT.

The genes are TRBV27 and TRBJ2-5; TRBD2 matches at 7 bases. The CDR3 totals 14 residues. Trimming cost V 5 bases and J 5 bases; bases outside gene matches: 8. Germline assignment: CDR1 MNHEY and CDR2 SMNVEV (reference sequence). The CDR3: CASSTRGSAETQYF. CDR3 bases: TGTGCCAGCAGTACACGCGGGAGTGCGGAGACCCAGTACTTC.

The rearrangement joins TRBV7-6 to TRBJ2-3; D gene unclear. CDR3 length: 13 amino acids. V gave up 1 base and J gave up 5 bases, with 7 bases separating them. Germline CDR1 reads SGHVS; CDR2 reads FNYEAQ. The CDR3: CASSLDVGDTQYF. In DNA, the CDR3 is TGTGCCAGCAGCTTAGACGTCGGAGATACGCAGTATTTT.

The chain employs TRBV6-1 and TRBJ1-1; 7 positions agree with TRBD1. The CDR3 totals 14 residues. The germline CDR1 and CDR2 sequences are MNHNS and SASEGT. V lost 7 bases, J lost 7 bases, and 12 bases stayed unmatched. Here the CDR3 reads CASTKTGTVVEAFF. Written as DNA, the CDR3 is TGTGCCAGCACCAAGACCGGGACAGTTGTTGAAGCTTTCTTT.

The chain employs TRBV5-1 and TRBJ2-2, with 8 bases fitting TRBD2. This CDR3 spans 17 amino acids. The junction had 13 bases not matched to a gene; V was cut back by 4 bases and J by 5 bases. Germline lookup yields CDR1 SGHRS and CDR2 YFSETQ. The CDR3 region is CASSIYHSGGGTGELFF. The CDR3 DNA follows: TGCGCCAGCAGCATATACCACTCCGGCGGGGGGACCGGGGAGCTGTTTTTT.

The count of this clone is one. Here the CDR3 reads CASSLVGRGPTEAFF. The CDR3 DNA sequence: TGTGCCAGCAGCTTAGTTGGCAGGGGGCCCACTGAAGCTTTCTTT. The V gene is TRBV7-8, the J gene TRBJ1-1; 8 bases agree with TRBD1. The germline V gene has CDR1 SGHVS and CDR2 FQNEAQ. The CDR3 is 15 residues long. V was pared by 1 base and J by 4 bases, with 5 bases of the junction left unmatched.

V usage is TRBV27 and J usage is TRBJ1-4; D gene ambiguous. The CDR3 is made up of 13 amino acids. With 6 bases removed from V and 4 bases from J, the gap between germline ends came to 9 bases. Looked up from germline, CDR1 is MNHEY and CDR2 is SMNVEV (reference sequence). The CDR3 DNA reads as TGTGCCAGCAGCTCCGTGCGTAATGAAAAACTGTTTTTT. Translated, it gives CASSSVRNEKLFF.

The J gene is TRBJ2-7, the V gene TRBV11-2, with 9 bases fitting TRBD1. CDR1 and CDR2 from the germline V gene are SGHAT and FQNNGV. CDR3 length: 15 amino acids. V shed 3 bases and J 0 bases; nucleotides not matched to a gene: 3. The CDR3 protein is CASSLETGGSYEQYF. CDR3 nucleotides: TGTGCCAGCAGCTTGGAGACAGGGGGCTCCTACGAGCAGTACTTC.